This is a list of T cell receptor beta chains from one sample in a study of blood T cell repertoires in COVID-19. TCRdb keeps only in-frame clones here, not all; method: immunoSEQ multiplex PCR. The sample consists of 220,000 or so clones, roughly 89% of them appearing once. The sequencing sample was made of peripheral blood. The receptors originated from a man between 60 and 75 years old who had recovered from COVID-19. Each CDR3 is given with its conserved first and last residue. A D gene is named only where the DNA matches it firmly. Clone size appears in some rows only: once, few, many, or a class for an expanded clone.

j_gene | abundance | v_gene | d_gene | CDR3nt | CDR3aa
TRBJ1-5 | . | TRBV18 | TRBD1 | TGTGCCAGCTCACCAGTGACAGGGGATAGCAATCAGCCCCAGCATTTT | CASSPVTGDSNQPQHF
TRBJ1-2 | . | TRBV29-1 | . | TGCAGCGTTGAGGGTGACAATTACAGTGGTGGCTACACCTTC | CSVEGDNYSGGYTF
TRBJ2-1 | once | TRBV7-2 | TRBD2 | TGTGCCAGCAGCTTAGCGCGGGGGGAGCAGTTCTTC | CASSLARGEQFF
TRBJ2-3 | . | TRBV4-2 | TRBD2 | TGTGCCAGCAGCCAAGGGGCTAGCGGGGGGCGGACAGATACGCAGTATTTT | CASSQGASGGRTDTQYF
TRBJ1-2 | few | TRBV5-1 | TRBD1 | TGCGCCAGCAGCTTCGGGACAGGGCAAGGCTACACCTTC | CASSFGTGQGYTF
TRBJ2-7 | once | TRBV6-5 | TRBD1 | TGTGCCAGCACTCCTCCGGGACAGATCTACGAGCAGTACTTC | CASTPPGQIYEQYF
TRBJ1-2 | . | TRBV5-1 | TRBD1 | TGCGCCAGCAGCCCCTCGACAGGGGTCGGCTACACCTTC | CASSPSTGVGYTF
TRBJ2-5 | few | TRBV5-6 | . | TGTGCCAGCAGCCCTTTAGGGGGGGGCCAAGAGACCCAGTACTTC | CASSPLGGGQETQYF
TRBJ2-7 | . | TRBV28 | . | TGTGCCAGCAGTTTAACCGCAGGGCGGAGCTCCTACGAGCAGTACTTC | CASSLTAGRSSYEQYF
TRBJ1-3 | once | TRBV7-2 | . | TGTGCCAGCAGCTTAGGCCCGGTCTACTCTGGAAACACCATATATTTT | CASSLGPVYSGNTIYF
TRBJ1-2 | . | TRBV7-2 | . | TGTGCCAGCAGCTTAGATGGAGGGTCCTATGGCTACACCTTC | CASSLDGGSYGYTF
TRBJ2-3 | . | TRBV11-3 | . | TGTGCCAGCAGCTCGACAGGTTTGACGCAGTATTTT | CASSSTGLTQYF
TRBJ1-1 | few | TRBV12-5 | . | TGTGCTAGTGGCCGGGGAGGTGAAGCTTTCTTT | CASGRGGEAFF
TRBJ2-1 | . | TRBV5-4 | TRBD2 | TGTGCCAGCAGCTCGACTAGCGGGAGAAATGAGCAGTTCTTC | CASSSTSGRNEQFF
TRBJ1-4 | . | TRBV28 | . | TGTGCCAGCAGTCCGTGGGGCAGGGATATAATGAAAAAACTGTTTTTT | CASSPWGRDIMKKLFF
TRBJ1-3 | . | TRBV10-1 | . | TGCGCCAGCAGTAATCTGGGTGACTCCAAAAACACCATATATTTT | CASSNLGDSKNTIYF
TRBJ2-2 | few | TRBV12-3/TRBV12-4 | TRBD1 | TGTGCCAGCAGTTTAGACAGGGGAGGGGAGCTGTTTTTT | CASSLDRGGELFF
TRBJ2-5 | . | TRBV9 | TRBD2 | TGTGCCAGCAGCGTATCGGTTAGCGGAGCGGGAGGACAAGAGACCCAGTACTTC | CASSVSVSGAGGQETQYF
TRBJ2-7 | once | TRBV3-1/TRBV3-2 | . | TGTGCCAGCAGCCAAGATGGGGGCGGGAGCCTGTCCTACGAGCAGTACTTC | CASSQDGGGSLSYEQYF
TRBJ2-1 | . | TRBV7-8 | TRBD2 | TGTGCCAGCAGCACTCTTAGCGGGGTCAGCGATGAGCAGTTCTTC | CASSTLSGVSDEQFF
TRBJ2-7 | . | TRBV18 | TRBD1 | TGTGCCAGCTCACCTGGGGACAGGGGGCGTTACGAGCAGTACTTC | CASSPGDRGRYEQYF
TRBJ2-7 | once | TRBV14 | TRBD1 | TGTGCCAGCAGCCAAGGGCCCCGTACAGGGGTCCCCAGGGAGCAGTACTTC | CASSQGPRTGVPREQYF
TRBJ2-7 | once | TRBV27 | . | TGTGCCAGCGGAATTTTTGGACAGTACGAGCAGTACTTC | CASGIFGQYEQYF
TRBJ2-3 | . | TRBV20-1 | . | TGCAGTGCCCGGCAGGGGTCGCAGTATTTT | CSARQGSQYF
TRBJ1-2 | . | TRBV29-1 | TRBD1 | TGCAGCGTTGATGGGACAGGGCTCTATGGCTACACCTTC | CSVDGTGLYGYTF
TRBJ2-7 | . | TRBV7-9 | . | TGTGCCAGCAGCTTAGGTCTGGGGGCTGGTCCTTCGATCTACGAGCAGTACTTC | CASSLGLGAGPSIYEQYF
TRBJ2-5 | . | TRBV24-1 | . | TGTGCCACCAGTGATACAACAGGGATTCAAGAGACCCAGTACTTC | CATSDTTGIQETQYF
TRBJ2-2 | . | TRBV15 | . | TGTGCCACCGCGGCAGCGGAAGCCCCTAGCACCGGGGAGCTGTTTTTT | CATAAAEAPSTGELFF
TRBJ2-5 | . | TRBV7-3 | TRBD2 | TGTGCCAGCAGCTTAGGCCCTAGCGGGGGCCAAGAGACCCAGTACTTC | CASSLGPSGGQETQYF
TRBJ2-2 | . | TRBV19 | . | TGTGCCAGTAGTTATACGCGACTGAACACCGGGGAGCTGTTTTTT | CASSYTRLNTGELFF
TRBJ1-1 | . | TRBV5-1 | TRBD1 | TGCGCCAGCAGCTGGGGGGACAGGGAGAACACTGAAGCTTTCTTT | CASSWGDRENTEAFF
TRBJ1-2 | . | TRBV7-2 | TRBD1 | TGTGCCAGCACCCGACAGGGTTATAACTATGGCTACACCTTC | CASTRQGYNYGYTF
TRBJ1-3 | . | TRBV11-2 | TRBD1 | TGTGCCAGCAGCCCTAGGACAGGACCCTCTGGAAACACCATATATTTT | CASSPRTGPSGNTIYF
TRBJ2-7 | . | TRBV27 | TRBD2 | TGTGCCAGCAGTTACTCCCCCATGACTAGCGGGTACTCCTACGAGCAGTACTTC | CASSYSPMTSGYSYEQYF
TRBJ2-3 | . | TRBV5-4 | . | TGTGCCAGCAGCAGGGAGGGGGTCGGAACAGATACGCAGTATTTT | CASSREGVGTDTQYF
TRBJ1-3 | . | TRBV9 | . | TGTGCCAGCAAACGGGGGGATTTCACTGGAAACACCATATATTTT | CASKRGDFTGNTIYF
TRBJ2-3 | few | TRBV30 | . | TGTGCCTGGGCGGCAGGGATGACAGATACGCAGTATTTT | CAWAAGMTDTQYF
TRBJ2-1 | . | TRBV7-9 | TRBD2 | TGTGCCAGCAGCCCGGGACTAGCGGGATACAATGAGCAGTTCTTC | CASSPGLAGYNEQFF
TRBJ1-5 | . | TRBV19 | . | TGTGCCAGTAGTATAGTCGGGGGTTCGGGACAGCCCCAGCATTTT | CASSIVGGSGQPQHF